A selection of T cell receptor beta chains follows, all from one sample in a study of blood T cell repertoires in COVID-19. The protocol was immunoSEQ multiplex PCR, while the TCRdb copy is restricted to in-frame clones and leaves out a portion. The repertoire holds nearly 55,000 clones, with just over 85% as singletons. Sequencing used peripheral blood. All receptors come from a man aged 65-85 years with active COVID-19. Both conserved end residues are part of each CDR3. The D gene is left open where the match is weak. Expanded clones get a size class; other rows say once, few or many, or leave the size out.

D gene: .
clone size: .
J gene: TRBJ2-7
CDR3 length: 11
V gene: TRBV29-1
CDR3 DNA: TGCAGCGTTGTCAGCTCCTACGAGCAGTACTTC
CDR3 protein: CSVVSSYEQYF

D gene: TRBD2
clone size: .
J gene: TRBJ2-1
CDR3 length: 17
V gene: TRBV24-1
CDR3 DNA: TGTGCCACCAGTGGTAGACTAGCGGGGAGCTCCTACAATGAGCAGTTCTTC
CDR3 protein: CATSGRLAGSSYNEQFF

D gene: TRBD2
clone size: few
J gene: TRBJ2-3
CDR3 length: 16
V gene: TRBV9
CDR3 DNA: TGTGCCAGCGCGTTTCCAGCGGGGGCCTTCACAGATACGCAGTATTTT
CDR3 protein: CASAFPAGAFTDTQYF

D gene: TRBD1
clone size: .
J gene: TRBJ1-4
CDR3 length: 18
V gene: TRBV4-3
CDR3 DNA: TGCGCCAGCAGCCAAGATTCGGCCGACAGGGCAACTAATGAAAAACTGTTTTTT
CDR3 protein: CASSQDSADRATNEKLFF

D gene: TRBD1
clone size: few
J gene: TRBJ1-2
CDR3 length: 13
V gene: TRBV19
CDR3 DNA: TGTGCCAGTAGGACAGGGTGGGGGTATGGCTACACCTTC
CDR3 protein: CASRTGWGYGYTF

D gene: .
clone size: .
J gene: TRBJ1-2
CDR3 length: 12
V gene: TRBV29-1
CDR3 DNA: TGCAGCGGACTCGTCCCCCCCTATGGCTACACCTTC
CDR3 protein: CSGLVPPYGYTF

D gene: .
clone size: .
J gene: TRBJ1-2
CDR3 length: 14
V gene: TRBV24-1
CDR3 DNA: TGTGCCACCAGTGACCCTTCGTATAACTATGGCTACACCTTC
CDR3 protein: CATSDPSYNYGYTF

D gene: .
clone size: .
J gene: TRBJ2-7
CDR3 length: 12
V gene: TRBV18
CDR3 DNA: TGTGCCAGCTCATCTACAGGTTCCGAGCAGTACTTC
CDR3 protein: CASSSTGSEQYF

D gene: TRBD1
clone size: .
J gene: TRBJ1-2
CDR3 length: 17
V gene: TRBV7-2
CDR3 DNA: TGTGCCAGCAGCTTCCTCGGGACAGGAGCCGCTAACTATGGCTACACCTTC
CDR3 protein: CASSFLGTGAANYGYTF

D gene: .
clone size: .
J gene: TRBJ2-7
CDR3 length: 14
V gene: TRBV3-1/TRBV3-2
CDR3 DNA: TGTGCCAGCAGCCCCTTTGGTGGGCCCTACGAGCAGTACTTC
CDR3 protein: CASSPFGGPYEQYF

D gene: TRBD2
clone size: .
J gene: TRBJ2-1
CDR3 length: 16
V gene: TRBV4-1
CDR3 DNA: TGCGCCAGCAGCCAAACGGCGGCGGGGGGGCCCTATGAGCAGTTCTTC
CDR3 protein: CASSQTAAGGPYEQFF

D gene: TRBD2
clone size: .
J gene: TRBJ2-5
CDR3 length: 18
V gene: TRBV7-2
CDR3 DNA: TGTGCCAGCACGAAAGGAACCTCGGGACTAACTCTCCAAGAGACCCAGTACTTC
CDR3 protein: CASTKGTSGLTLQETQYF

D gene: .
clone size: .
J gene: TRBJ1-4
CDR3 length: 12
V gene: TRBV27
CDR3 DNA: TGTGCCAGCAGTTTTTACGGTGAAAAACTGTTTTTT
CDR3 protein: CASSFYGEKLFF

D gene: TRBD1
clone size: .
J gene: TRBJ1-6
CDR3 length: 14
V gene: TRBV6-5
CDR3 DNA: TGTGCCAGCTTGCGGGGACAGGTTGGTGGGGCCCTCCACTTT
CDR3 protein: CASLRGQVGGALHF

D gene: .
clone size: .
J gene: TRBJ2-1
CDR3 length: 13
V gene: TRBV11-2
CDR3 DNA: TGTGCCAGCAGCGACACAGGATACAATGAGCAGTTCTTC
CDR3 protein: CASSDTGYNEQFF

D gene: .
clone size: .
J gene: TRBJ1-2
CDR3 length: 14
V gene: TRBV14
CDR3 DNA: TGTGCCAGCAGCCACGTAGGGCAGGGCCGCGGCTACACCTTC
CDR3 protein: CASSHVGQGRGYTF

D gene: .
clone size: .
J gene: TRBJ2-7
CDR3 length: 14
V gene: TRBV7-8
CDR3 DNA: TGTGCCAGCCGGTCGGGCCCCCTAGCGTACGAGCAGTACTTC
CDR3 protein: CASRSGPLAYEQYF

D gene: .
clone size: few
J gene: TRBJ2-7
CDR3 length: 16
V gene: TRBV5-1
CDR3 DNA: TGCGCCAGCAGCTTGAAAGGGGGGGCGATCTCCTACGAGCAGTACTTC
CDR3 protein: CASSLKGGAISYEQYF

D gene: TRBD1
clone size: .
J gene: TRBJ1-5
CDR3 length: 14
V gene: TRBV19
CDR3 DNA: TGTGCCAGTACGACAGGGGCCCTCAATCAGCCCCAGCATTTT
CDR3 protein: CASTTGALNQPQHF

D gene: TRBD1
clone size: .
J gene: TRBJ2-7
CDR3 length: 13
V gene: TRBV6-5
CDR3 DNA: TGTGCCAGCAGGAGACAGGGAGCCTACGAGCAGTACTTC
CDR3 protein: CASRRQGAYEQYF

D gene: TRBD1
clone size: .
J gene: TRBJ2-1
CDR3 length: 15
V gene: TRBV29-1
CDR3 DNA: TGCAGCTCACGGACAGGGGGCGCCTCCTACAATGAGCAGTTCTTC
CDR3 protein: CSSRTGGASYNEQFF

D gene: TRBD2
clone size: .
J gene: TRBJ2-1
CDR3 length: 16
V gene: TRBV6-5
CDR3 DNA: TGTGCCAGCAGTTGGGGACTAGCGGGGGGCAAGAATGAGCAGTTCTTC
CDR3 protein: CASSWGLAGGKNEQFF

D gene: .
clone size: .
J gene: TRBJ1-2
CDR3 length: 16
V gene: TRBV2
CDR3 DNA: TGTGCCAGCAGTGATGGGATTAGAGGGGGAAACTATGGCTACACCTTC
CDR3 protein: CASSDGIRGGNYGYTF

D gene: .
clone size: .
J gene: TRBJ2-3
CDR3 length: 13
V gene: TRBV5-1
CDR3 DNA: TGCGCCAGCGGCTGGGGGCCGCTAGATACGCAGTATTTT
CDR3 protein: CASGWGPLDTQYF

D gene: TRBD2
clone size: .
J gene: TRBJ2-1
CDR3 length: 15
V gene: TRBV5-4
CDR3 DNA: TGTGCCAGCAGCCTAGGACTAGCGGGGGGCTATGAGCAGTTCTTC
CDR3 protein: CASSLGLAGGYEQFF

D gene: TRBD2
clone size: .
J gene: TRBJ2-5
CDR3 length: 16
V gene: TRBV19
CDR3 DNA: TGTGCCAGTAGTATTCCACGGACTAGCGGGGAAGAGACCCAGTACTTC
CDR3 protein: CASSIPRTSGEETQYF

D gene: .
clone size: .
J gene: TRBJ2-3
CDR3 length: 14
V gene: TRBV10-1
CDR3 DNA: TGCGCCAGCATGCCCGGACCCAAGGGGGATACGCAGTATTTT
CDR3 protein: CASMPGPKGDTQYF

D gene: TRBD1
clone size: .
J gene: TRBJ2-7
CDR3 length: 14
V gene: TRBV5-6
CDR3 DNA: TGTGCCAGCAGCTCCCGGACAGGGGTTCACGAGCAGTACTTC
CDR3 protein: CASSSRTGVHEQYF

D gene: TRBD1
clone size: .
J gene: TRBJ2-7
CDR3 length: 13
V gene: TRBV10-3
CDR3 DNA: TGTGCCATCACTGGGACAGGGGTTGGCGAGCAGTACTTC
CDR3 protein: CAITGTGVGEQYF

D gene: TRBD2
clone size: .
J gene: TRBJ2-5
CDR3 length: 16
V gene: TRBV3-1/TRBV3-2
CDR3 DNA: TGTGCCAGCAGCCCTTGGACTAGCGGGGGGGGTGGGACCCAGTACTTC
CDR3 protein: CASSPWTSGGGGTQYF

D gene: TRBD2
clone size: .
J gene: TRBJ2-7
CDR3 length: 17
V gene: TRBV6-1
CDR3 DNA: TGTGCCAGCAGTGCTCTAGCGGGGGGGCGTGGGGACTACGAGCAGTACTTC
CDR3 protein: CASSALAGGRGDYEQYF

D gene: TRBD1
clone size: .
J gene: TRBJ1-2
CDR3 length: 15
V gene: TRBV7-2
CDR3 DNA: TGTGCCAGCAGCTACAACAGGGGAGAGAACTATGGCTACACCTTC
CDR3 protein: CASSYNRGENYGYTF

D gene: .
clone size: .
J gene: TRBJ1-1
CDR3 length: 15
V gene: TRBV6-1
CDR3 DNA: TGTGCCAGCAGTGAAGCGGGGGGGAGGAACACTGAAGCTTTCTTT
CDR3 protein: CASSEAGGRNTEAFF

D gene: TRBD1
clone size: .
J gene: TRBJ2-7
CDR3 length: 14
V gene: TRBV3-1/TRBV3-2
CDR3 DNA: TGTGCCAGCAGCTTTTCTACAGGGGCCTACGAGCAGTACTTC
CDR3 protein: CASSFSTGAYEQYF

D gene: .
clone size: .
J gene: TRBJ2-7
CDR3 length: 14
V gene: TRBV7-3
CDR3 DNA: TGTGCCAGCAGCCCCCAAGGGTGGGGAGACGAGCAGTACTTC
CDR3 protein: CASSPQGWGDEQYF

D gene: TRBD2
clone size: .
J gene: TRBJ2-3
CDR3 length: 18
V gene: TRBV7-9
CDR3 DNA: TGTGCCAGCAGCTTAGTCGGGGCCGGGACTAGCGGTAGGGATACGCAGTATTTT
CDR3 protein: CASSLVGAGTSGRDTQYF

D gene: .
clone size: .
J gene: TRBJ1-4
CDR3 length: 15
V gene: TRBV7-2
CDR3 DNA: TGTGCCAGCAGTCGGGAAGCCTCAACTAATGAAAAACTGTTTTTT
CDR3 protein: CASSREASTNEKLFF

D gene: .
clone size: .
J gene: TRBJ2-7
CDR3 length: 16
V gene: TRBV6-7
CDR3 DNA: TGTGCCAGCAGTTACTCGCGGTTGCCTTGCGGCTACGAGCAGTACTTC
CDR3 protein: CASSYSRLPCGYEQYF

D gene: .
clone size: .
J gene: TRBJ1-2
CDR3 length: 15
V gene: TRBV19
CDR3 DNA: TGTGCCAGTAGTATGGGCGGGGGACCAGACTATGGCTACACCTTC
CDR3 protein: CASSMGGGPDYGYTF

D gene: .
clone size: once
J gene: TRBJ1-3
CDR3 length: 15
V gene: TRBV18
CDR3 DNA: TGTGCCAGCTCACCTACGACAGGTTCTGGAAACACCATATATTTT
CDR3 protein: CASSPTTGSGNTIYF

D gene: TRBD1
clone size: .
J gene: TRBJ2-7
CDR3 length: 13
V gene: TRBV19
CDR3 DNA: TGTGCCAGCAGCGACAGGGGGCGCTACGAGCAGTACTTC
CDR3 protein: CASSDRGRYEQYF

D gene: .
clone size: .
J gene: TRBJ2-7
CDR3 length: 12
V gene: TRBV19
CDR3 DNA: TGTGCCAGTAGTCCCGCCCGGGGCGAGCAGTACTTC
CDR3 protein: CASSPARGEQYF

D gene: TRBD1
clone size: .
J gene: TRBJ2-2
CDR3 length: 14
V gene: TRBV27
CDR3 DNA: TGTGCCAGCAGCCCGGGACAGTTCACCGGGGAGCTGTTTTTT
CDR3 protein: CASSPGQFTGELFF

D gene: .
clone size: .
J gene: TRBJ1-5
CDR3 length: 16
V gene: TRBV21-1
CDR3 DNA: TGTGCCAGCAGCAGGGGACAGGGGAGAAACAATCAGCCCCAGCATTTT
CDR3 protein: CASSRGQGRNNQPQHF

D gene: .
clone size: once
J gene: TRBJ1-1
CDR3 length: 13
V gene: TRBV19
CDR3 DNA: TGTGCCAGTAGTATGTTCGGTGGAGCTGAAGCTTTCTTT
CDR3 protein: CASSMFGGAEAFF

D gene: .
clone size: .
J gene: TRBJ2-2
CDR3 length: 14
V gene: TRBV6-4
CDR3 DNA: TGTGCCAGCAGTGACGAGGGGGTCACCGGGGAGCTGTTTTTT
CDR3 protein: CASSDEGVTGELFF

D gene: TRBD1
clone size: .
J gene: TRBJ1-1
CDR3 length: 15
V gene: TRBV27
CDR3 DNA: TGTGCCAGCAAACTTACAGGGGTGGAGAACACTGAAGCTTTCTTT
CDR3 protein: CASKLTGVENTEAFF

D gene: .
clone size: .
J gene: TRBJ1-4
CDR3 length: 15
V gene: TRBV9
CDR3 DNA: TGTGCCAGCAGCGTAGGTCCGTCAACTAATGAAAAACTGTTTTTT
CDR3 protein: CASSVGPSTNEKLFF

D gene: .
clone size: .
J gene: TRBJ2-7
CDR3 length: 18
V gene: TRBV4-3
CDR3 DNA: TGCGCCAGCAGCCAAGGACCCACCCGACAGAGTAGCTCCTACGAGCAGTACTTC
CDR3 protein: CASSQGPTRQSSSYEQYF

D gene: .
clone size: .
J gene: TRBJ1-4
CDR3 length: 13
V gene: TRBV19
CDR3 DNA: TGTGCCAGTAGTCTCGCCTTCGGGGAAAAACTGTTTTTT
CDR3 protein: CASSLAFGEKLFF

D gene: .
clone size: .
J gene: TRBJ1-1
CDR3 length: 12
V gene: TRBV18
CDR3 DNA: TGTGCCAGCTCACCCCTTGGCCCTGAAGCTTTCTTT
CDR3 protein: CASSPLGPEAFF

D gene: TRBD1
clone size: .
J gene: TRBJ2-7
CDR3 length: 16
V gene: TRBV5-1
CDR3 DNA: TGCGCCAGCAGCTTGGGACAGGGGTCCCCCTCCTACGAGCAGTACTTC
CDR3 protein: CASSLGQGSPSYEQYF

D gene: .
clone size: .
J gene: TRBJ2-7
CDR3 length: 16
V gene: TRBV5-1
CDR3 DNA: TGCGCCAGCAGCAGTCAGGGTCTCGTCAGCTCCTACGAGCAGTACTTC
CDR3 protein: CASSSQGLVSSYEQYF

D gene: .
clone size: once
J gene: TRBJ1-2
CDR3 length: 12
V gene: TRBV7-8
CDR3 DNA: TGTGCCAGCAGCCAGACAGACTATGGCTACACCTTC
CDR3 protein: CASSQTDYGYTF

D gene: .
clone size: .
J gene: TRBJ1-2
CDR3 length: 13
V gene: TRBV12-3/TRBV12-4
CDR3 DNA: TGTGCCAGCAGCTTGGGGGGAGACTATGGCTACACCTTC
CDR3 protein: CASSLGGDYGYTF

D gene: TRBD2
clone size: .
J gene: TRBJ2-1
CDR3 length: 14
V gene: TRBV7-9
CDR3 DNA: TGTGCCAGCGCTGCGGGGGGCCACTACAATGAGCAGTTCTTC
CDR3 protein: CASAAGGHYNEQFF

D gene: TRBD1
clone size: .
J gene: TRBJ1-2
CDR3 length: 15
V gene: TRBV18
CDR3 DNA: TGTGCCAGCTCATTCAGCTCAGGGGGCATGGATGGCTACACCTTC
CDR3 protein: CASSFSSGGMDGYTF

D gene: .
clone size: .
J gene: TRBJ2-7
CDR3 length: 16
V gene: TRBV11-2
CDR3 DNA: TGTGCCAGCAGCCTCCTCTTACAGGGGAGGTCCTACGAGCAGTACTTC
CDR3 protein: CASSLLLQGRSYEQYF

D gene: .
clone size: .
J gene: TRBJ2-5
CDR3 length: 15
V gene: TRBV5-4
CDR3 DNA: TGTGCCAGCAGCTTTTTGAGGGCAGGACAAGAGACCCAGTACTTC
CDR3 protein: CASSFLRAGQETQYF